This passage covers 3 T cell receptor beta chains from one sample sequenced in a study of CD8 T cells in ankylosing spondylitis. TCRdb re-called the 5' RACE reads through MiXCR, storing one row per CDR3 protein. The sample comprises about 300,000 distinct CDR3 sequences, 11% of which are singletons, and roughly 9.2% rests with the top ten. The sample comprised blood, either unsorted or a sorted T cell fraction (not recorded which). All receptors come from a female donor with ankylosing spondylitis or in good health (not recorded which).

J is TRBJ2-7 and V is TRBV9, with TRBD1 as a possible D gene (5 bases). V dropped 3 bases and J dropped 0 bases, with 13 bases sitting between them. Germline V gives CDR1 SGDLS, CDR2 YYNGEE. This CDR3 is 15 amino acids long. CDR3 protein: CASSEAPGRSYEQYF. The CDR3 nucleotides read TGTGCCAGCAGCGAGGCCCCAGGGCGCTCCTACGAGCAGTACTTC.

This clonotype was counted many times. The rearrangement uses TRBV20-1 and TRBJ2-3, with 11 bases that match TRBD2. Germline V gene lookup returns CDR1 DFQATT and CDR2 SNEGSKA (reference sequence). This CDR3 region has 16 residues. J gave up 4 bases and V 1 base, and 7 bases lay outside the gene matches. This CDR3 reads CSARAALAGVADTQYF. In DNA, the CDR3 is TGCAGTGCTAGAGCCGCACTAGCGGGAGTTGCAGATACGCAGTATTTT.

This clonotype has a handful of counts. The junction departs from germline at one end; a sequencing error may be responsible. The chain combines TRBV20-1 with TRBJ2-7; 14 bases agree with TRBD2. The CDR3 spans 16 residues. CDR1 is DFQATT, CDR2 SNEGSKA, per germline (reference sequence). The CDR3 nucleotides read TGCTGTGCTAGACTAGCGGGAGGGCCGGGGACCTACGAGCAGTACTTC. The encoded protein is CCARLAGGPGTYEQYF.